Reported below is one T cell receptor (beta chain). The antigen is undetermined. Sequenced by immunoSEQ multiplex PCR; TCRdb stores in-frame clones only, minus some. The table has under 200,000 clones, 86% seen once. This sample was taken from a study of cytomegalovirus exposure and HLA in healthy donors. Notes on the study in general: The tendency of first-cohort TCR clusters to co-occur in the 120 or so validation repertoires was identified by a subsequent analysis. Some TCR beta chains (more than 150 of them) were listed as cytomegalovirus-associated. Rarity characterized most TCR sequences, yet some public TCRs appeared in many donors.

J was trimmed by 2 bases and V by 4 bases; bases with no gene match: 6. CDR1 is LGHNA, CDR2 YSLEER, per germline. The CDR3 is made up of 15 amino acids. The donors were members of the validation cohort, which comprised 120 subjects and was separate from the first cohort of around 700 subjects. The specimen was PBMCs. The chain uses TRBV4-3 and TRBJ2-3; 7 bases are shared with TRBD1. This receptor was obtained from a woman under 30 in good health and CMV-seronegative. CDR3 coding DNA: TGCGCCAGCAGCCTCAGGGGGAGACCCACAGATACGCAGTATTTT. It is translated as CASSLRGRPTDTQYF.